The rows below give T cell receptor beta chains drawn from one sample of a study of monozygotic twins with inflammatory bowel disease. TCRdb reanalyzed the 5' RACE reads, giving one entry per CDR3 protein sequence and no DNA. The table for this sample gives 350,000 to 550,000 distinct CDR3 sequences. Sequencing was carried out using blood. Receptors were obtained from a human donor with ulcerative colitis or Crohn's disease, or a healthy co-twin of an affected twin (not recorded which). Both conserved end residues are part of each CDR3. Fields, in order: V gene, J gene, CDR3 length, CDR3 protein.

TRBV19	TRBJ1-2	13	CASSIGTGNGYTF
TRBV6-2/TRBV6-3	TRBJ2-7	11	CASSAHYEQYF
TRBV5-1	TRBJ2-7	15	CASSFDSLTFYEQYF
TRBV5-1	TRBJ2-1	14	CASSLNRAHNEQFF
TRBV2	TRBJ1-5	14	CASSPGTSAQPQHF
TRBV7-6	TRBJ2-3	14	CASSSEARADTQYF
TRBV29-1	TRBJ2-3	12	CSVDGPLDTQYF
TRBV5-6	TRBJ2-4	15	CASSWTGTRGNIQYF
TRBV12-3/TRBV12-4	TRBJ2-5	13	CASREQAGETQYF
TRBV7-6	TRBJ2-7	16	CASSPIEGGGPYEQYF
TRBV7-2	TRBJ2-2	15	CASSPLAGATGELFF
TRBV10-3	TRBJ2-4	16	CAISAQGGASKNIQYF
TRBV27	TRBJ1-2	14	CASSFTGGAYGYTF
TRBV11-2	TRBJ2-1	16	CASSPRSGIELNEQFF
TRBV30	TRBJ1-6	15	CAWRTMSSYNSPLHF
TRBV9	TRBJ2-3	15	CASSSTSGITDTQYF
TRBV2	TRBJ2-2	14	CASSGQANTGELFF
TRBV5-1	TRBJ1-1	16	CASSLTPGTGGTEAFF
TRBV6-1	TRBJ2-7	14	CASSEVGLAGKQYF
TRBV6-5	TRBJ1-2	12	CASSYGAGGYTF
TRBV7-2	TRBJ2-4	14	CASSPTRVANIQYF
TRBV20-1	TRBJ2-4	17	CSAGTSPGEAAKNIQYF
TRBV6-1	TRBJ2-3	15	CASSERERETDTQYF
TRBV11-2	TRBJ1-1	13	CASSLAAPTEAFF
TRBV18	TRBJ2-7	14	CASSQGAQTYEQYF
TRBV7-2	TRBJ2-1	12	CASSLRFNEQFF
TRBV9	TRBJ1-2	15	CASSVPPAGRRDYTF
TRBV4-1	TRBJ2-1	14	CASSQAGVYNEQFF
TRBV5-4	TRBJ1-1	15	CASSLQTFKNTEAFF
TRBV7-2	TRBJ2-5	15	CASSLSAGIQETQYF
TRBV9	TRBJ2-7	15	CASSVATATTYEQYF
TRBV7-2	TRBJ1-1	13	CASSLMSGLAAFF
TRBV20-1	TRBJ2-5	17	CSAREASGGGKRETQYF
TRBV7-2	TRBJ2-3	16	CASSPLRGRRADTQYF
TRBV19	TRBJ1-5	14	CASSIGTDYQPQHF
TRBV18	TRBJ1-1	15	CASSPNGQLNTEAFF
TRBV10-3	TRBJ1-4	15	CAISSGKATNEKLFF
TRBV24-1	TRBJ2-1	16	CATSDPHIGASNEQFF
TRBV7-2	TRBJ1-2	13	CASSFATATGYTF
TRBV11-3	TRBJ2-5	14	CASSLDSREETQYF
TRBV3-1	TRBJ2-7	15	CASSQDWGQGREQYF
TRBV2	TRBJ1-5	12	CASTDSNQPQHF
TRBV19	TRBJ1-3	15	CASSEGAAAGNTIYF
TRBV20-1	TRBJ2-3	13	CSASSRGLHTQYF
TRBV4-2	TRBJ2-3	13	CASSHPEVDTQYF
TRBV10-3	TRBJ1-1	13	CAISVGGNTEAFF
TRBV6-5	TRBJ2-7	14	CASSYSTRAYEQYF